The text below deals with one TCR beta chain. Its antigen is still unknown. The data stem from a study of shared clonotypes between healthy human individuals. Findings of the study overall: Rarefaction exposed incomplete sorted-subset sequencing despite large depth.

Data came from immunoSEQ multiplex PCR; TCRdb stores just in-frame clones and leaves some out. Of millions of clones listed, just over 90% are singletons. The ends were cut back, 0 bases at V and 7 bases at J, with 15 bases in the middle. CDR1 MNHNS and CDR2 SASEGT come from the germline V gene. The CDR3 totals 15 residues. Donors, healthy HIV-negative adults, lacked recent acute infections or vaccinations. Source material: naive CD4+ T cells from PBMCs. As to subset: CD45RA+ positively selected. The TCR comes from a man aged 18 to 30 in good health. Some clones in this sample may be carry-over from other donors' samples. The V and J genes are TRBV6-1 and TRBJ1-1; D might be TRBD1 (6 bases). The DNA for the CDR3 is TGTGCCAGCAGTGAAGCGTTACAGGCCAGGGGTGAAGCTTTCTTT. It codes for CASSEALQARGEAFF.